The clone carrying this TCR beta chain was seen just once. V lost 3 bases to trimming and J lost 8 bases; unmatched junction nucleotides: 5. Germline CDR1 is MNHNS and CDR2 is SASEGT. The CDR3 has 14 residues. This entry belongs to a study of OX40 agonist ivuxolimab in advanced cancers. Profiling relied on immunoSEQ multiplex PCR, and the TCRdb table lists in-frame clones only, not all of them. The table includes 55,000 to 80,000 clones, 70% to 90% detected once. The receptor's source is an adult with an advanced solid tumor such as melanoma, head and neck, liver or kidney cancer. The chain couples TRBV6-1 to TRBJ2-4; 9 nucleotides line up with TRBD1. The material was CD4+ or CD8+ T cells sorted from blood, obtained in a trial of the OX40 agonist ivuxolimab. DNA for the CDR3: TGTGCCAGCAGTGACGACAGGGGGGTAGACATTCAGTACTTC. Its translation: CASSDDRGVDIQYF.